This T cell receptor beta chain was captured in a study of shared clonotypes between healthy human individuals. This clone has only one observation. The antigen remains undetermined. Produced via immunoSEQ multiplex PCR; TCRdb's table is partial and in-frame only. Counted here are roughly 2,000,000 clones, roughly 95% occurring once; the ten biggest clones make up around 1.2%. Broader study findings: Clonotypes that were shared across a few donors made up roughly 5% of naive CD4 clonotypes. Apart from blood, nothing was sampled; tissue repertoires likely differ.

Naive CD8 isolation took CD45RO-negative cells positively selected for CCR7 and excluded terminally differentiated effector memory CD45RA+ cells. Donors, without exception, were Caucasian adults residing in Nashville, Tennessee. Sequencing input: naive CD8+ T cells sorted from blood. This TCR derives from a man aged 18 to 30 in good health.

CDR3 amino acids: CASHSTGANYGYTF. CDR3 nucleotides: TGTGCCAGTCATTCGACGGGAGCTAACTATGGCTACACCTTC. This chain links TRBV6-5 with TRBJ1-2; no reliable D call. The CDR3 sequence is 14 residues long. The germline gives CDR1 MNHEY, CDR2 SVGAGI. Trimming took 9 bases from V and 0 from J, leaving 14 bases between them.